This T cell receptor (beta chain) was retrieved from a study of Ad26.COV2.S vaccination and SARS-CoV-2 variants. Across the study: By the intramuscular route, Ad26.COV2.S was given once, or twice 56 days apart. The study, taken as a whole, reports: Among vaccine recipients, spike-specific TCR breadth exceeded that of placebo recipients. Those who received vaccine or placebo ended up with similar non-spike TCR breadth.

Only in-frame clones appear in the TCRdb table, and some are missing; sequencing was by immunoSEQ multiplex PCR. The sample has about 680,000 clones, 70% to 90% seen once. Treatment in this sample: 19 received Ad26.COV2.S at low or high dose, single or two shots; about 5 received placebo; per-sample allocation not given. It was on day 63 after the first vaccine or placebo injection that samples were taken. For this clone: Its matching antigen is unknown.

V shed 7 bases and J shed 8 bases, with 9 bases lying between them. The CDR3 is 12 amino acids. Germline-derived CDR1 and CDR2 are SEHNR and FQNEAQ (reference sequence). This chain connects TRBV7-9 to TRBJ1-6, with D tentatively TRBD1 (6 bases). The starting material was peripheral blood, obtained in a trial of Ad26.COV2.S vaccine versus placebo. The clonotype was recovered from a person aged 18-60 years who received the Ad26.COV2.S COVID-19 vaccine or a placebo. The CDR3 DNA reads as TGTGCCAGCATACAGGGAGATTCACCCCTCCACTTT. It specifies CASIQGDSPLHF.